This record concerns one TCR beta chain sequence. For the second PCR, which ran for 7 to 11 cycles, a sample-barcoded 5' primer and a J-beta primer mix were used. TCRdb reprocessed the 5' RACE reads with MiXCR, giving one entry per CDR3 protein. The data hold about 1.5 million distinct CDR3 sequences, with 42% observed a single time. The data are from a study of blood T cells in healthy people across ages. The V and J ends lost 3 bases and 3 bases respectively, with 12 bases between them. The CDR3 is 14 amino acids. The receptor's source is a woman younger than 35 in good health. The chain employs TRBV12-3 or TRBV12-4 and TRBJ2-7; the D gene is possibly TRBD1 (6 bases). Sequencing input: blood. Here the CDR3 reads CASSLKDRGYEQYF. The CDR3 coding sequence is TGTGCCAGCAGTTTGAAGGACAGAGGCTACGAGCAGTACTTC.